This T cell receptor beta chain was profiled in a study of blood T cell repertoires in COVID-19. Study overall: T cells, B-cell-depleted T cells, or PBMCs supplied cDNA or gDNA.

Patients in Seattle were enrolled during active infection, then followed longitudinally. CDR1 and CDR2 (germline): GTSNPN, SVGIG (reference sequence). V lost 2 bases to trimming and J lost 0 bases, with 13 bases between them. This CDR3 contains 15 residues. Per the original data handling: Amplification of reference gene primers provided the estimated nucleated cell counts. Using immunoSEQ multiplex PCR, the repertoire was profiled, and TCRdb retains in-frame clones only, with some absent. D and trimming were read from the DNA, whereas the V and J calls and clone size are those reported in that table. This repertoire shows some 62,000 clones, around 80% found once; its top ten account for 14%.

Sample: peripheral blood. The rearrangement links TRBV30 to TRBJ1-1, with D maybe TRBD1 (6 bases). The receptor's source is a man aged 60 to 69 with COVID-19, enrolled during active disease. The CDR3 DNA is TGTGCCTGGAGTCCTTTTGGACAGATGAACACTGAAGCTTTCTTT. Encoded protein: CAWSPFGQMNTEAFF.